The entry below describes one TCR beta chain. Its matching antigen is unknown. The CDR3 loop spans 13 amino acids. V lost 5 bases to trimming and J lost 2 bases, with 9 bases between them. CDR1 and CDR2 (germline): MNHEY, SVGEGT. These data are taken from a study of Ad26.COV2.S vaccination and SARS-CoV-2 variants. Findings and caveats of the study: Non-spike TCR breadth showed similarity between vaccine and placebo recipients.

As to treatment: 15 to 20 received Ad26.COV2.S at low or high dose, single or two shots; about 5 received placebo; per-sample allocation not given. Specimen acquisition occurred on day 63 following the initial vaccine or placebo injection. In Boston, an adult donor aged 18-55 years took part. Participants' vaccine, an Ad26 vector, delivered Wuhan-strain SARS-CoV-2 spike. TCRdb's copy holds only in-frame clones and misses some; the assay was immunoSEQ multiplex PCR. The table has 410,000 or so clones, around 90% seen once; the top ten hold 12%. Sequences were derived from peripheral blood, sampled in a trial of Ad26.COV2.S vaccine versus placebo. The rearrangement uses TRBV6-2 or TRBV6-3 and TRBJ2-5, with D perhaps TRBD1 (6 bases). This receptor was obtained from a person between 18 and 59 years old who received the Ad26.COV2.S COVID-19 vaccine or a placebo. Here the CDR3 reads CASSRQAQETQYF. DNA for the CDR3: TGTGCCAGCAGTCGACAGGCACAAGAGACCCAGTACTTC.